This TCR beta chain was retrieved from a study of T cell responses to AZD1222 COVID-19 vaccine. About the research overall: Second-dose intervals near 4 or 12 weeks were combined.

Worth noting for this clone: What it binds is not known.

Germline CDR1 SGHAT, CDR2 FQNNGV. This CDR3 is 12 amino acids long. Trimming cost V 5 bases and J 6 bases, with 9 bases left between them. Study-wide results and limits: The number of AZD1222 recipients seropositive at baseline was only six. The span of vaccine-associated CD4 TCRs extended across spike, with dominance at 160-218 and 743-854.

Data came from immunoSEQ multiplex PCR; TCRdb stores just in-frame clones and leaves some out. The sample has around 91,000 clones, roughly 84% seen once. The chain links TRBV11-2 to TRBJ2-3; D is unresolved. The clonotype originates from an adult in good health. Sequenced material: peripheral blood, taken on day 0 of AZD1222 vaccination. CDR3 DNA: TGTGCCAGCAGCCTTTGGACGGATACGCAGTATTTT. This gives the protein CASSLWTDTQYF.